Sequencing of this T cell receptor (beta chain) was carried out in a study of blood T cell repertoires in COVID-19. Method: immunoSEQ multiplex PCR; TCRdb's copy keeps in-frame clones and lacks some. This table has roughly 97,000 clones, around 87% appearing once. The sequencing sample was made of peripheral blood. This sequence was found in a man aged 50 to 60 with acute or convalescent COVID-19.

CDR3 bases: TGCGCCAGCAGCCCTGAGGGAGGGCAGCCCCAGCATTTT. Its translation: CASSPEGGQPQHF. The chain joins TRBV4-1 to TRBJ1-5; D gene ambiguous. Trimming stripped 4 bases from V and 7 bases from J, with 11 bases between. This CDR3 has 13 residues. From germline, CDR1 is MGHRA and CDR2 YSYEKL.